These T cell receptor beta chains were read from a single sample in a study of prognosis after radiotherapy for stage I lung cancer. TCRdb redid the calling of the multiplex PCR reads with MiXCR, one entry per CDR3 protein. This sample has about 19,000 distinct CDR3 sequences, with approximately 50% found just once. This specimen consisted of PBMCs, obtained before or after stereotactic body radiation therapy (not recorded which). All receptors derive from a donor at least 50 years old with non-small cell lung cancer. Both conserved end residues are part of each CDR3. The order of the fields is D gene, V gene, clone size, J gene, CDR3 protein, CDR3 DNA. A D gene is named only where the DNA matches it firmly. Some rows mark clone size as missing; the rest say once, few, many or name a class of expanded clone.

.	TRBV5-6	many	TRBJ1-5	CASSLRVTSNQPQHF	TGTGCCAGCAGCTTGAGGGTCACGAGCAATCAGCCCCAGCATTTT
.	TRBV5-1	.	TRBJ1-2	CASSLEGRNGYTF	TGCGCCAGCAGCTTGGAAGGGCGGAATGGCTACACCTTC
.	TRBV15	.	TRBJ1-5	CATSRVLGFSSNQPQHF	TGTGCCACCAGCAGAGTTTTGGGTTTCAGTAGCAATCAGCCCCAGCATTTT
TRBD2	TRBV20-1	many	TRBJ2-1	CSAEGTSGIYNEQFF	TGCAGTGCAGAGGGGACTAGCGGGATCTACAATGAGCAGTTCTTC
.	TRBV7-3	.	TRBJ2-2	CASSLEGSTGELFF	TGTGCCAGCAGCTTAGAAGGGTCCACCGGGGAGCTGTTTTTT
.	TRBV7-6	medium-sized	TRBJ2-1	CASSFRAEGEQFF	TGTGCCAGCAGCTTCCGGGCGGAGGGTGAGCAGTTCTTC
.	TRBV20-1	many	TRBJ2-7	CSARGRRQFYEQYF	TGCAGTGCTAGAGGCCGGCGGCAGTTCTACGAGCAGTACTTC
.	TRBV27	.	TRBJ2-7	CASGTQRYGGYEQYF	TGTGCCAGCGGGACTCAGAGATACGGAGGCTACGAGCAGTACTTC
.	TRBV30	many	TRBJ1-4	CAWSRGGGLEKLFF	TGTGCCTGGAGTAGGGGGGGGGGGCTAGAAAAACTGTTTTTT
.	TRBV7-9	many	TRBJ2-1	CASSSRQEGVFLRFF	TGTGCCAGCAGCTCCAGACAGGAAGGGGTTTTTTTAAGGTTCTTC
TRBD2	TRBV6-1	once	TRBJ2-2	CASKMGALAGDRANTGELFF	TGTGCCAGCAAAATGGGGGCACTAGCGGGGGATCGCGCGAACACCGGGGAGCTGTTTTTT
TRBD1	TRBV19	.	TRBJ2-7	CASRYQGASGEQYF	TGTGCCAGTCGGTACCAGGGGGCCTCTGGGGAGCAGTACTTC
.	TRBV15	many	TRBJ2-7	CATSSDPRYEQYF	TGTGCCACCAGCAGTGATCCCCGTTACGAGCAGTACTTC
.	TRBV6-5	.	TRBJ1-4	CDSSYSWDQVSKLFF	TGTGACAGCAGTTATTCATGGGATCAGGTTTCAAAACTGTTTTTT
TRBD1	TRBV6-1	medium-sized	TRBJ2-1	CASSLGTVRYNEQFF	TGTGCCAGCAGTCTGGGGACAGTAAGGTACAATGAGCAGTTCTTC
.	TRBV6-1	.	TRBJ1-3	CASTIAVGNTIYF	TGTGCCAGCACTATCGCAGTCGGAAACACCATATATTTT
.	TRBV6-1	medium-sized	TRBJ1-5	CASSDVSNQPQHF	TGTGCCAGCAGTGACGTCAGCAATCAGCCCCAGCATTTT
.	TRBV28	.	TRBJ2-7	CASSPTTPYEQYF	TGTGCCAGCAGTCCGACTACACCCTACGAGCAGTACTTC
.	TRBV5-1	.	TRBJ1-2	CASSSNRGGYTF	TGCGCCAGCAGCTCAAACCGGGGGGGCTACACCTTC
TRBD2	TRBV7-6	many	TRBJ2-2	CASSPQRGNTGELFF	TGTGCCAGCAGCCCACAGCGGGGGAACACCGGGGAGCTGTTTTTT
.	TRBV20-1	.	TRBJ1-1	CSAKHGNIRLNTEAFF	TGCAGTGCTAAACACGGTAACATCAGGTTAAACACTGAAGCTTTCTTT
TRBD2	TRBV11-2	.	TRBJ2-1	CASRLTSGTSGTVSYNEQFF	TGTGCCAGCAGACTTACCTCCGGGACTAGCGGGACAGTATCCTACAATGAGCAGTTCTTC
TRBD1	TRBV11-2	many	TRBJ2-1	CASSLPGTGAYNEQFF	TGTGCCAGCAGCTTACCCGGGACAGGAGCCTACAATGAGCAGTTCTTC
.	TRBV20-1	.	TRBJ2-6	CMAPDSVANFLTF	TGCATGGCCCCGGACTCTGTGGCCAACTTCCTGACTTTC
TRBD1	TRBV5-1	.	TRBJ2-1	CASRPGTVDEQFF	TGCGCCAGCAGACCCGGGACAGTAGATGAGCAGTTCTTC
.	TRBV15	.	TRBJ1-6	CATSRYPASSYNSPLHF	TGTGCCACCAGCAGATACCCAGCCAGCTCCTATAATTCACCCCTCCACTTT
.	TRBV11-2	.	TRBJ2-3	CASSPTQGSDTQYF	TGTGCCAGTAGCCCTACACAGGGTTCAGATACGCAGTATTTT